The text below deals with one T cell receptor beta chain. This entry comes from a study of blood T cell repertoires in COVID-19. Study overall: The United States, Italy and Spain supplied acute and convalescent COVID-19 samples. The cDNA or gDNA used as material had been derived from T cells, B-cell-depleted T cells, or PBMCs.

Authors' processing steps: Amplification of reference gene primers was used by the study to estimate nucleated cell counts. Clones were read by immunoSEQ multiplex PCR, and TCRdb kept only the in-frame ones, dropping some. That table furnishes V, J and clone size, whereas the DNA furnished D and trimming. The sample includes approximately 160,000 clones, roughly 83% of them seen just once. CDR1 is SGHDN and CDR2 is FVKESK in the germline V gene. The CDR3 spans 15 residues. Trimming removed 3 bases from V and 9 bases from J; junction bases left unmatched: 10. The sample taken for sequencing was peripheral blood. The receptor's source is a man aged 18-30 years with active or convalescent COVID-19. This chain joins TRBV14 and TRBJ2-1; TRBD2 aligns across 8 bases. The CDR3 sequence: CASSQPGLGWSEQFF. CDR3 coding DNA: TGTGCCAGCAGCCAGCCGGGACTAGGGTGGTCTGAGCAGTTCTTC.